One sample yielded the 31 T cell receptor beta chains listed below, sequenced in a study of T cell changes during pregnancy in multiple sclerosis. Sequencing was performed with immunoSEQ multiplex PCR; in TCRdb, only in-frame clones are kept and a portion is missing. The sample contains roughly 30,000 clones, around 91% of which appear only once. This sample comprised CD8+ T cells from peripheral blood mononuclear cells, obtained after pregnancy. The source is a female donor with multiple sclerosis, enrolled in a pregnancy study.

The chain joins TRBV30 to TRBJ2-7; D is possibly TRBD2 (6 bases). Germline values: CDR1 GTSNPN, CDR2 SVGIG (reference sequence). The CDR3 contains 10 residues. The CDR3 sequence: CASGAYEQYF. The DNA of the CDR3 is TGTGCTTCGGGGGCCTACGAGCAGTACTTC.

Note on this clone: A junction end diverges from the germline sequence, so it may reflect a read error. This chain connects TRBV7-9 to TRBJ1-5, with a tentative D call TRBD1 (6 bases). The CDR3 contains 14 residues. Per the germline V gene, CDR1 is SEHNR and CDR2 is FQNEAQ (reference sequence). The chain's CDR3 is CASSLGDTHQPQHF. CDR3 bases: TGTGCCAGCAGTTTAGGGGACACCCATCAGCCCCAGCATTTT. Variable domain in full (rest from reference TRBV7-9 and TRBJ1-5): DTGVSQNPRHKITKRGQNVTFRCDPISEHNRLYWYRQTLGQGPEFLTYFQNEAQLEKSRLLSDRFSAERPKGSFSTLEIQRTEQGDSAMYLCASSLGDTHQPQHFGDGTRLSIL.

The chain is built from TRBV27 and TRBJ2-7, with 9 positions matching TRBD1. This CDR3 region has 14 residues. The germline V gene has CDR1 MNHEY and CDR2 SMNVEV (reference sequence). V trimming: 4 bases; J trimming: 4 bases; junction bases outside the gene matches: 5. The CDR3 DNA reads as TGTGCCAGCAGTTGGGGACAGGGTGGATACGAGCAGTACTTC. Translating it yields CASSWGQGGYEQYF.

V usage is TRBV7-8 and J usage is TRBJ1-1, with D hard to call. The CDR3 is 15 residues long. Germline CDR1 and CDR2: SGHVS and FQNEAQ. V gave up 3 bases and J gave up 2 bases, with 13 bases separating them. The CDR3, as DNA: TGTGCCAGCAGCTTTTCAGAGACGGGAAACACTGAAGCTTTCTTT. Translating it yields CASSFSETGNTEAFF.

The chain has TRBV6-6 and TRBJ1-2; the D is unclear. V was shortened by 2 bases and J by 7 bases, with 5 bases between the two germline ends. Germline-derived CDR1 and CDR2 are MNHNY and SVGAGI (reference sequence). The CDR3 loop spans 11 amino acids. The CDR3 here is CASSYEAGYTF. In DNA form, the CDR3 reads TGTGCCAGCAGTTACGAGGCTGGCTACACCTTC.

This rearrangement joins TRBV6-5 to TRBJ1-1, with D possibly being TRBD1 (6 bases). Germline values: CDR1 MNHEY, CDR2 SVGAGI. The CDR3 is 14 residues long. V gave up 3 bases and J gave up 4 bases, with 12 bases separating them. In DNA, the CDR3 is TGTGCCAGCAGTTATTCGTGGGGGCCCACTGAAGCTTTCTTT. This sequence encodes CASSYSWGPTEAFF.

The chain uses TRBV29-1 and TRBJ1-4; maybe TRBD1 (6 bases). V lost 7 bases and J 7 bases, leaving 22 bases between the germline ends. Germline V gives CDR1 SQVTM, CDR2 ANQGSEA. The CDR3 extends over 15 amino acids. The CDR3 region is CSGMAGQTSGEKLFF. The CDR3 region has the DNA TGCAGCGGCATGGCAGGACAGACCTCTGGTGAAAAACTGTTTTTT.

The V and J genes are TRBV27 and TRBJ1-5; TRBD1 is a possible D gene (6 bases). CDR3 length: 13 residues. Trimming stripped 4 bases from V and 7 bases from J, with 11 bases between. CDR1 is MNHEY and CDR2 is SMNVEV in the germline V gene (reference sequence). The CDR3 DNA reads TGTGCCAGCAGTTATTTCCAGGGGCAGCCCCAGCATTTT. It codes for CASSYFQGQPQHF.

Remarks on this clone: Other DNA variants within this sample encode the same CDR3. The CDR3 region is CASSPGYEQYF. CDR3 in DNA: TGCGCCAGCAGCCCGGGCTACGAGCAGTACTTC. The chain uses TRBV5-1 and TRBJ2-7; the D is unclear. Germline V gives CDR1 SGHRS, CDR2 YFSETQ. V lost 4 bases to trimming and J lost 3 bases, with 5 bases between them. The CDR3 sequence is 11 residues long. The variable domain in full, with the rest retrieved from reference TRBV5-1 and TRBJ2-7, is KAGVTQTPRYLIKTRGQQVTLSCSPISGHRSVSWYQQTPGQGLQFLFEYFSETQRNKGNFPGRFSGRQFSNSRSEMNVSTLELGDSALYLCASSPGYEQYFGPGTRLTVT.

The chain joins TRBV6-6 to TRBJ2-3; a possible D gene is TRBD2 (6 bases). The CDR3 is 13 residues long. V was shortened by 5 bases and J by 4 bases, with 10 bases between the two germline ends. CDR1 and CDR2 from the germline V gene are MNHNY and SVGAGI (reference sequence). CDR3: CASSQRDSDTQYF. The CDR3 DNA sequence: TGTGCCAGCAGTCAACGGGACTCAGATACGCAGTATTTT.

The chain employs TRBV25-1 and TRBJ2-1; 10 nucleotides align to TRBD2. The CDR3 loop spans 17 amino acids. The germline V gene has CDR1 MGHDK and CDR2 SYGVNS. V was clipped by 3 bases and J by 3 bases; unmatched bases: 8. The CDR3 coding sequence is TGTGCCAGCAGTGAGAAGCAAGCGGGAGGGTTCTACAATGAGCAGTTCTTC. Translation: CASSEKQAGGFYNEQFF.

This sequence joins TRBV9 and TRBJ2-6, with 7 bases that match TRBD1. The length of the CDR3 is 17 residues. Germline V CDR1 and CDR2: SGDLS, YYNGEE. The V and J ends lost 2 bases and 1 base, in that order; junction bases with no gene match: 6. This CDR3 reads CASSVDRAPSGANVLTF. The CDR3 DNA sequence: TGTGCCAGCAGCGTCGACAGGGCCCCTTCTGGGGCCAACGTCCTGACTTTC. The full variable domain, in which reference TRBV9 and TRBJ2-6 provide the parts outside the CDR3, is DSGVTQTPKHLITATGQRVTLRCSPRSGDLSVYWYQQSLDQGLQFLIQYYNGEERAKGNILERFSAQQFPDLHSELNLSSLELGDSALYFCASSVDRAPSGANVLTFGAGSRLTVL.

The rearrangement joins TRBV7-9 to TRBJ1-4; D is perhaps TRBD1 (5 bases). Germline lookup yields CDR1 SEHNR and CDR2 FQNEAQ (reference sequence). The CDR3 covers 15 residues. Trimming cost V 4 bases and J 6 bases, with 15 bases left between them. CDR3 residues: CASSSAGGVDEKLFF. In DNA, the CDR3 is TGTGCCAGCAGCTCCGCCGGGGGGGTAGATGAAAAACTGTTTTTT.

The chain joins TRBV7-9 to TRBJ2-5, with 10 bases aligning to TRBD2. The V segment lost 4 bases and the J segment 1 base; nucleotides outside the gene matches: 6. The CDR3 covers 16 residues. CDR1 is SEHNR, CDR2 FQNEAQ, per germline (reference sequence). CDR3 amino acids: CASSYIAGGPQETQYF. The DNA of the CDR3 is TGTGCCAGCAGCTATATAGCGGGAGGCCCCCAAGAGACCCAGTACTTC.

V usage is TRBV4-1 and J usage is TRBJ1-2, with D unresolved. The CDR3 has 15 amino acids. Trimming pared 1 base from V and 2 bases from J, leaving 11 bases between. Germline V CDR1 and CDR2: MGHRA, YSYEKL. CDR3 coding DNA: TGCGCCAGCAGCCAAGTTGCCGGAGGCAACTATGGCTACACCTTC. Translating gives CASSQVAGGNYGYTF.

This rearrangement joins TRBV6-6 to TRBJ1-4; no firm D call. Germline lookup yields CDR1 MNHNY and CDR2 SVGAGI (reference sequence). V was shortened by 10 bases and J by 8 bases, with 8 bases between the two germline ends. The CDR3 has 10 amino acids. The CDR3 region has the DNA TGTGCCACCCTGAGGGAAAAACTGTTTTTT. It translates to CATLREKLFF.

V is TRBV25-1 and J is TRBJ1-1; D unresolved. The length of the CDR3 is 15 residues. Germline V gene data show CDR1 as MGHDK and CDR2 as SYGVNS. V lost 1 base, J lost 0 bases, and 9 bases lay in between. CDR3 DNA: TGTGCCAGCAGTGAATTGGGCACCATGAACACTGAAGCTTTCTTT. Translation gives CASSELGTMNTEAFF.

Here the CDR3 DNA reads TGCGCCAGCAGCCAAGTAATGGGGGGACAGGGGGTGTCCGGCTACACCTTC. Its protein product is CASSQVMGGQGVSGYTF. V gene TRBV4-3 combines with J gene TRBJ1-2, with 11 bases identical to TRBD1. Trimming at V came to 1 base and at J to 8 bases, leaving 12 bases not matched to a gene. The CDR3 spans 17 residues. CDR1 is LGHNA, CDR2 YSLEER, per germline.

The V and J genes are TRBV28 and TRBJ2-7, with TRBD1 matching over 11 bases. The germline V gene encodes CDR1 MDHEN and CDR2 SYDVKM. The CDR3 length is 17 residues. Losses at the gene ends were 2 bases for V and 3 bases for J; bases not matched to a gene: 9. This CDR3 is CASSLDSGTGGFYEQYF. The DNA of the CDR3 is TGTGCCAGCAGTTTAGATTCCGGGACAGGGGGATTCTACGAGCAGTACTTC. Drawing the rest from reference TRBV28 and TRBJ2-7, the complete variable domain is DVKVTQSSRYLVKRTGEKVFLECVQDMDHENMFWYRQDPGLGLRLIYFSYDVKMKEKGDIPEGYSVSREKKERFSLILESASTNQTSMYLCASSLDSGTGGFYEQYFGPGTRLTVT.

V is TRBV10-3 and J is TRBJ2-5, with TRBD2 matching 9 bases. This CDR3 is 14 amino acids long. Germline V CDR1 and CDR2: ENHRY, SYGVKD. V shed 8 bases, J shed 5 bases, and the junction held 9 bases outside the gene matches. Written as DNA, the CDR3 is TGTGCCATCTCGAGTAGCGGGAGATATGAGACCCAGTACTTC. As protein: CAISSSGRYETQYF.

The chain has TRBV5-1 and TRBJ2-7; 9 bases are a match to TRBD1. Germline V gene data show CDR1 as SGHRS and CDR2 as YFSETQ. This CDR3 region has 15 residues. The trim removed 0 bases at V and 3 bases at J, leaving 4 bases unmatched. CDR3: CASSLGGQGLYEQYF. The CDR3 nucleotides read TGCGCCAGCAGCTTGGGGGGACAGGGACTCTACGAGCAGTACTTC.

This clone was seen more than once but under ten times. This chain joins TRBV27 and TRBJ2-5; TRBD2 matches at 11 bases. Trimming took 4 bases from V and 10 from J; bases not matched to a gene: 8. CDR3 size: 14 residues. Germline lookup yields CDR1 MNHEY and CDR2 SMNVEV (reference sequence). CDR3 nucleotide sequence: TGTGCCAGCAGTTCCTCACTAGCGGGAGTCGGCCAGTACTTC. Its translation is CASSSSLAGVGQYF.

CDR3 loop: CASSEQATGENTIYF. In DNA, the CDR3 is TGTGCCAGCAGTGAACAGGCGACGGGAGAAAACACCATATATTTT. The chain combines TRBV6-1 with TRBJ1-3, with unresolved D. The ends were cut back, 2 bases at V and 6 bases at J, with 14 bases in the middle. The CDR3 is made up of 15 amino acids. Germline loops: CDR1 MNHNS, CDR2 SASEGT.

CDR3 coding DNA: TGTGCCAGCAGACCGGGACTAGAAACATTGGTTACGCAGTATTTT. As protein: CASRPGLETLVTQYF. This chain links TRBV27 with TRBJ2-3, with 8 bases aligning to TRBD2. This CDR3 region has 15 residues. In germline, CDR1 is MNHEY, CDR2 SMNVEV (reference sequence). With 6 bases clipped from V and 8 bases from J, the junction kept 13 bases outside the gene matches.

The V and J genes are TRBV19 and TRBJ2-5; 7 bases map to TRBD2. From germline, CDR1 is LNHDA and CDR2 SQIVND (reference sequence). The CDR3 is made up of 14 amino acids. The ends lost 5 bases at V and 5 bases at J; junction bases unmatched: 8. The CDR3 DNA sequence: TGTGCCAGTAGTGTCCGTGGACTAGGGGAGACCCAGTACTTC. This encodes CASSVRGLGETQYF.

The V call is TRBV19, the J call TRBJ2-1; 10 bases are shared with TRBD2. The V segment lost 5 bases and the J segment 8 bases; nucleotides outside the gene matches: 3. This CDR3 is 13 amino acids long. CDR1 LNHDA and CDR2 SQIVND come from the germline V gene (reference sequence). The CDR3 loop reads CASSWGLAYEQFF. In DNA form, the CDR3 reads TGTGCCAGTAGTTGGGGACTAGCGTATGAGCAGTTCTTC.

Here the CDR3 reads CASSFPRGTGVWDSNTEAFF. The CDR3 nucleotides read TGTGCCAGCAGTTTCCCGAGAGGGACAGGGGTTTGGGATTCTAACACTGAAGCTTTCTTT. This chain uses TRBV28 with TRBJ1-1, with 10 bases aligning to TRBD1. This CDR3 region has 20 residues. From germline, CDR1 is MDHEN and CDR2 SYDVKM. With V trimmed by 3 bases and J by 2 bases, 18 bases remained unmatched.

V gene TRBV7-9 combines with J gene TRBJ1-2; a possible D gene is TRBD1 (5 bases). Trimming removed 5 bases at V and 2 bases at J, with 12 bases between. CDR1 is SEHNR, CDR2 FQNEAQ, per germline (reference sequence). The CDR3 runs to 14 residues. The CDR3 sequence is CASSTGLFNYGYTF. CDR3 sequence (DNA): TGTGCCAGCAGCACGGGACTTTTCAACTATGGCTACACCTTC.

The chain uses TRBV10-3 and TRBJ2-5, with TRBD2 matching 12 bases. There are 17 residues in the CDR3. Per the germline V gene, CDR1 is ENHRY and CDR2 is SYGVKD. Germline trimming cut 6 bases from V and 1 base from J; bases unmatched to any gene: 9. The CDR3, as DNA: TGTGCCATCAGCACCGGACTAGCGGGAAGTCCCCAAGAGACCCAGTACTTC. Translating it yields CAISTGLAGSPQETQYF.

The chain is built from TRBV4-1 and TRBJ2-7, with a tentative D call TRBD2 (5 bases). The CDR3 consists of 14 residues. Trimming shortened V by 4 bases and J by 5 bases, and 15 bases separated the two germline ends. CDR1 is MGHRA and CDR2 is YSYEKL in the germline V gene. CDR3 region: CASSPSGKAHEQYF. CDR3 bases: TGCGCCAGCAGCCCTTCCGGGAAGGCTCACGAGCAGTACTTC.

This chain uses TRBV2 with TRBJ1-1, with 7 bases aligning to TRBD1. This CDR3 has 15 amino acids. The V gene end was trimmed by 2 bases and the J gene end by 2 bases; junction bases not matched to a gene: 5. Germline V lookup: CDR1 SNHLY, CDR2 FYNNEI. This CDR3 reads CASSEPRTGNTEAFF. CDR3 nucleotides: TGTGCCAGCAGTGAACCAAGGACAGGTAACACTGAAGCTTTCTTT. The whole variable domain, filled in from reference TRBV2 and TRBJ1-1, reads EPEVTQTPSHQVTQMGQEVILRCVPISNHLYFYWYRQILGQKVEFLVSFYNNEISEKSEIFDDQFSVERPDGSNFTLKIRSTKLEDSAMYFCASSEPRTGNTEAFFGQGTRLTVV.